One and the same sample provided the 31 T cell receptor beta chains below, sequenced in a study of cytomegalovirus exposure and HLA in healthy donors. Researchers ran the PCR with 60 Vbeta and 13 Jbeta primers. Produced via immunoSEQ multiplex PCR; TCRdb's table is partial and in-frame only. Of 95,000 to 150,000 clones in the sample, 81% are singletons; the top ten hold approximately 4%. The sequencing sample was made of PBMCs. The receptors come from a man younger than 35 in good health and CMV-seropositive.

V and J are TRBV7-9 and TRBJ1-1; TRBD1 is a possible D gene (6 bases). Germline CDR1 SEHNR, CDR2 FQNEAQ (reference sequence). This CDR3 comprises 12 residues. The ends were cut back, 5 bases at V and 6 bases at J, with 10 bases in the middle. The CDR3 DNA follows: TGTGCCAGCAGCGTCAAGGGGGCTGAAGCTTTCTTT. Translation gives CASSVKGAEAFF. Full variable domain (remainder filled in from reference TRBV7-9 and TRBJ1-1): DTGVSQNPRHKITKRGQNVTFRCDPISEHNRLYWYRQTLGQGPEFLTYFQNEAQLEKSRLLSDRFSAERPKGSFSTLEIQRTEQGDSAMYLCASSVKGAEAFFGQGTRLTVV.

The rearrangement joins TRBV10-3 to TRBJ1-1; 10 nucleotides line up with TRBD1. J was trimmed by 0 bases and V by 4 bases; bases with no gene match: 2. From germline, CDR1 is ENHRY and CDR2 SYGVKD. CDR3 size: 15 residues. This chain's CDR3 is CAISAGTGVNTEAFF. CDR3 DNA: TGTGCCATCAGTGCTGGGACAGGGGTGAACACTGAAGCTTTCTTT.

The chain recombines TRBV6-1 with TRBJ1-2, with 10 positions matching TRBD1. V gave up 4 bases and J gave up 3 bases; unmatched junction bases: 2. The CDR3 spans 14 residues. Germline values: CDR1 MNHNS, CDR2 SASEGT. CDR3 loop: CASSAGTGDYGYTF. Here the CDR3 DNA reads TGTGCCAGCAGTGCCGGGACAGGGGACTATGGCTACACCTTC.

This chain links TRBV30 with TRBJ2-7; 7 nucleotides agree with TRBD2. The CDR3 totals 12 residues. Germline-derived CDR1 and CDR2 are GTSNPN and SVGIG (reference sequence). J was trimmed by 3 bases and V by 5 bases; bases with no gene match: 4. The CDR3 coding sequence is TGTGCCTGGCGAGGGGACTACTACGAGCAGTACTTC. Its translation: CAWRGDYYEQYF. Based on the CDR3 plus reference TRBV30 and TRBJ2-7, the full variable domain is SQTIHQWPATLVQPVGSPLSLECTVEGTSNPNLYWYRQAAGRGLQLLFYSVGIGQISSEVPQNLSASRPQDRQFILSSKKLLLSDSGFYLCAWRGDYYEQYFGPGTRLTVT.

The chain links TRBV7-9 to TRBJ1-4; TRBD1 matches at 7 bases. The CDR3 totals 16 residues. Looked up from germline, CDR1 is SEHNR and CDR2 is FQNEAQ (reference sequence). Trimming removed 3 bases from V and 4 bases from J; junction bases left unmatched: 8. The CDR3 protein is CASSLGRQGLNEKLFF. CDR3 bases: TGTGCCAGCAGCTTGGGCAGACAGGGCCTTAATGAAAAACTGTTTTTT.

The chain uses TRBV6-4 and TRBJ2-1; 8 bases agree with TRBD2. The CDR3 is made up of 13 amino acids. V shed 4 bases, J shed 6 bases, and the junction held 2 bases outside the gene matches. Germline lookup yields CDR1 MRHNA and CDR2 SNTAGT. CDR3 protein: CASSGGTSNEQFF. In DNA, the CDR3 is TGTGCCAGCAGTGGAGGGACTAGCAATGAGCAGTTCTTC.

As DNA, the CDR3 is TGCAGCGTTGTCCCAGGGGGCACAGATACGCAGTATTTT. It is translated as CSVVPGGTDTQYF. This chain links TRBV29-1 with TRBJ2-3; D is perhaps TRBD1 (6 bases). This CDR3 spans 13 amino acids. Germline V gene sequence: CDR1 SQVTM, CDR2 ANQGSEA. The V end was cut by 4 bases, the J end by 1 base, with 9 bases between.

The chain employs TRBV7-9 and TRBJ2-7, with D perhaps TRBD1 (5 bases). The CDR3 totals 11 residues. With 8 bases removed from V and 6 bases from J, the gap between germline ends came to 11 bases. Germline V gene data show CDR1 as SEHNR and CDR2 as FQNEAQ (reference sequence). As DNA, the CDR3 is TGTGCCAGCGGTAGGGGTGCCGAGCAGTACTTC. Translation: CASGRGAEQYF.

The CDR3 is CASTTSRRYNEQFF. CDR3 sequence (DNA): TGTGCCAGTACGACTAGCCGAAGATACAATGAGCAGTTCTTC. V usage is TRBV27 and J usage is TRBJ2-1; TRBD2 matches at 7 bases. The trim removed 9 bases at V and 4 bases at J, leaving 9 bases unmatched. The CDR3 totals 14 residues. Germline CDR1 reads MNHEY; CDR2 reads SMNVEV (reference sequence).

This clone was seen a single time. V is TRBV6-5 and J is TRBJ2-1; 9 nucleotides agree with TRBD2. The CDR3 runs to 14 residues. V dropped 4 bases and J dropped 9; count of bases not matched to a gene: 7. Germline lookup yields CDR1 MNHEY and CDR2 SVGAGI. The CDR3 sequence is CASSSLAGGAEQFF. DNA of the CDR3: TGTGCCAGCAGTTCCCTTGCGGGAGGGGCTGAGCAGTTCTTC.

The CDR3 spells CASSLTPTGQGYEQYF. The CDR3 DNA is TGTGCCAGCAGTCTAACCCCAACGGGACAGGGCTACGAGCAGTACTTC. The V and J genes are TRBV27 and TRBJ2-7; 9 positions match TRBD1. The CDR3 has 16 amino acids. Germline lookup yields CDR1 MNHEY and CDR2 SMNVEV (reference sequence). With V trimmed by 5 bases and J by 3 bases, 11 bases remained unmatched.

The chain joins TRBV28 to TRBJ1-5; 10 bases match TRBD1. This CDR3 contains 13 residues. CDR1 and CDR2 (germline): MDHEN, SYDVKM. V was pared by 8 bases and J by 7 bases, with 5 bases of the junction left unmatched. The CDR3 reads CASGGTGEQPQHF. The CDR3 DNA sequence: TGTGCCAGCGGGGGGACAGGGGAACAGCCCCAGCATTTT.

The V call is TRBV19, the J call TRBJ2-1, with 11 bases matching TRBD2. Germline V gives CDR1 LNHDA, CDR2 SQIVND (reference sequence). Trimming removed 9 bases from V and 6 bases from J; junction bases left unmatched: 10. The CDR3 is 15 amino acids. CDR3 DNA sequence: TGTGCCAGCACCGACCATAGCGGGAGGGCCAATGAGCAGTTCTTC. It yields the protein CASTDHSGRANEQFF.

The rearrangement links TRBV14 to TRBJ2-3, with TRBD1 as a possible D gene (5 bases). Trimming removed 4 bases at V and 6 bases at J, with 20 bases between. Germline V lookup: CDR1 SGHDN, CDR2 FVKESK. The CDR3 loop spans 16 amino acids. CDR3 residues: CASSPLQAGRSDTQYF. CDR3 in DNA: TGTGCCAGCAGCCCTCTACAGGCAGGACGTTCGGATACGCAGTATTTT.

The V call is TRBV4-3, the J call TRBJ1-5; D uncertain. Trimming shortened V by 2 bases and J by 9 bases, and 11 bases separated the two germline ends. Germline V lookup: CDR1 LGHNA, CDR2 YSLEER. This CDR3 has 13 residues. The CDR3 spells CASSQLTGGPQHF. The CDR3 nucleotides read TGCGCCAGCAGCCAATTGACGGGAGGGCCCCAGCATTTT.

The rearrangement uses TRBV6-5 and TRBJ1-5; 8 positions agree with TRBD1. This CDR3 contains 13 residues. The V segment lost 6 bases and the J segment 7 bases; nucleotides outside the gene matches: 5. The germline V gene has CDR1 MNHEY and CDR2 SVGAGI. This CDR3 reads CASRETGEQPQHF. The CDR3 DNA reads TGTGCCAGCAGAGAGACAGGGGAACAGCCCCAGCATTTT.

The V and J genes are TRBV5-6 and TRBJ2-1; no firm D call. V lost 2 bases, J lost 0 bases, and 12 bases lay in between. From germline, CDR1 is SGHDT and CDR2 YYEEEE. The CDR3 loop spans 16 amino acids. This CDR3 is CASSFVTRSSYNEQFF. CDR3 bases: TGTGCCAGCAGCTTCGTTACTCGGAGCTCCTACAATGAGCAGTTCTTC.

This clone has a count of ten or more. This chain uses TRBV30 with TRBJ2-7; D gene uncertain. The CDR3 has 11 amino acids. Trimming stripped 8 bases from V and 4 bases from J, with 12 bases between. CDR1 GTSNPN and CDR2 SVGIG come from the germline V gene (reference sequence). CDR3 loop: CAGIGDYEQYF. The CDR3 DNA follows: TGTGCCGGAATCGGAGATTACGAGCAGTACTTC.

The chain combines TRBV21-1 with TRBJ2-1; the table gives TRBD2 as D, unverified against the DNA. TRBV21-1 is noted as a pseudogene. The CDR3 contains 16 residues. This chain's CDR3 is CASSSGLGGGHNEQFF. CDR3 in DNA: TGTGCCAGCAGCAGCGGACTCGGGGGGGGTCACAATGAGCAGTTCTTC.

The V call is TRBV4-3, the J call TRBJ2-1, with 9 bases lining up with TRBD2. The CDR3 covers 18 residues. The germline V gene encodes CDR1 LGHNA and CDR2 YSLEER. The junction had 16 bases not matched to a gene; V was cut back by 0 bases and J by 10 bases. CDR3 sequence: CASSQDRSGRIRLKEQFF. The CDR3, as DNA: TGCGCCAGCAGCCAAGACCGGAGCGGGAGGATCAGATTAAAGGAGCAGTTCTTC.

This clone was counted between two and nine times. The CDR3 nucleotides are TGTGCCAGCAGTGAACAGGGACCGAACACTGAAGCTTTCTTT. It translates to CASSEQGPNTEAFF. The J gene is TRBJ1-1, the V gene TRBV6-5; D may be TRBD1 (6 bases). This CDR3 region has 14 residues. Trimming cost V 5 bases and J 1 base, with 11 bases left between them. Per germline, CDR1 MNHEY and CDR2 SVGAGI.

The rearrangement links TRBV19 to TRBJ2-7; D gene uncertain. The germline V and J ends were trimmed by 1 base and 5 bases, with 9 bases remaining between them. CDR1 LNHDA and CDR2 SQIVND come from the germline V gene (reference sequence). The CDR3 has 13 amino acids. The CDR3 spells CASSIVGAHEQYF. The CDR3, as DNA: TGTGCCAGTAGTATAGTGGGCGCCCACGAGCAGTACTTC.

The chain joins TRBV4-3 to TRBJ2-1, with 7 bases fitting TRBD1. V shed 4 bases, J shed 8 bases, and the junction held 8 bases outside the gene matches. CDR1 and CDR2 (germline): LGHNA, YSLEER. The CDR3 is made up of 14 amino acids. Here the CDR3 DNA reads TGCGCCAGCAGCCTACAGACAGGGTTATATGAGCAGTTCTTC. Residues: CASSLQTGLYEQFF.

The chain employs TRBV10-3 and TRBJ1-6; D is possibly TRBD1 (5 bases). The V end was cut by 10 bases, the J end by 1 base, with 17 bases between. The CDR3 consists of 16 residues. Germline CDR1 is ENHRY and CDR2 is SYGVKD. The chain's CDR3 is CATRPGEGSYNSPLHF. The DNA for the CDR3 is TGTGCCACCCGACCCGGGGAGGGGTCCTATAATTCACCCCTCCACTTT.

The CDR3 spells CASSFGGGGNQPQHF. The CDR3 DNA follows: TGTGCCAGCAGCTTTGGCGGGGGAGGCAATCAGCCCCAGCATTTT. The rearrangement uses TRBV5-5 and TRBJ1-5, with D perhaps TRBD1 (5 bases). Trimming left V 2 bases short and J 2 bases short, with 11 bases between. CDR3 length equals 15 residues. Germline CDR1 and CDR2: SGHKS and YYEKEE (reference sequence).

This rearrangement joins TRBV28 to TRBJ2-2; possibly TRBD1 for D (5 bases). This CDR3 region has 14 residues. From germline, CDR1 is MDHEN and CDR2 SYDVKM. Trimming shortened V by 7 bases and J by 4 bases, and 13 bases separated the two germline ends. DNA for the CDR3: TGTGCCAGCATGGCAGGGTCGCGCACCGGGGAGCTGTTTTTT. Translating it yields CASMAGSRTGELFF. The full variable domain, its missing parts supplied by reference TRBV28 and TRBJ2-2, is DVKVTQSSRYLVKRTGEKVFLECVQDMDHENMFWYRQDPGLGLRLIYFSYDVKMKEKGDIPEGYSVSREKKERFSLILESASTNQTSMYLCASMAGSRTGELFFGEGSRLTVL.

Turning to this clone: One junction end does not reproduce the germline sequence, and a read error may be involved. The V gene is TRBV2, the J gene TRBJ1-6, with 9 bases that match TRBD1. The CDR3 runs 15 residues. Germline assignment: CDR1 SNHLY and CDR2 FYNNEI. CDR3 protein: CASTRTGEEFTPPGF. The DNA for the CDR3 is TGTGCCAGCACCCGGACAGGGGAAGAATTCACCCCTCCGGGCTTT. The full variable domain, completed using reference TRBV2 and TRBJ1-6, is EPEVTQTPSHQVTQMGQEVILRCVPISNHLYFYWYRQILGQKVEFLVSFYNNEISEKSEIFDDQFSVERPDGSNFTLKIRSTKLEDSAMYFCASTRTGEEFTPPGFGNGTRLTVT.

This clone was detected only a few times. V is TRBV2 and J is TRBJ2-5, with 9 bases identical to TRBD2. Germline V CDR1 and CDR2: SNHLY, FYNNEI. This CDR3 has 16 amino acids. Trimming at V came to 4 bases and at J to 2 bases, leaving 8 bases not matched to a gene. DNA for the CDR3: TGTGCCAGCAGTGGAGGAGCGGGGGGTAGGCAAGAGACCCAGTACTTC. Amino acid sequence: CASSGGAGGRQETQYF. The full variable domain, in which reference TRBV2 and TRBJ2-5 provide the parts outside the CDR3, is EPEVTQTPSHQVTQMGQEVILRCVPISNHLYFYWYRQILGQKVEFLVSFYNNEISEKSEIFDDQFSVERPDGSNFTLKIRSTKLEDSAMYFCASSGGAGGRQETQYFGPGTRLLVL.

The sample holds one count of this clone. This sequence joins TRBV10-1 and TRBJ2-5; 7 nucleotides align to TRBD1. With V trimmed by 5 bases and J by 3 bases, 3 bases remained unmatched. Germline CDR1 WNHNN, CDR2 SYGVQD (reference sequence). The CDR3 covers 13 residues. The DNA for the CDR3 is TGCGCCAGCAGTCTAGGGACAGAAGAGACCCAGTACTTC. Translating it yields CASSLGTEETQYF.

The genes are TRBV6-6 and TRBJ1-5; D is undetermined. The CDR3 is 16 amino acids. Germline CDR1 MNHNY, CDR2 SVGAGI (reference sequence). V lost 0 bases, J lost 3 bases, and 12 bases lay in between. CDR3 sequence reads: CASSYSMGRDNQPQHF. In DNA, the CDR3 is TGTGCCAGCAGTTACTCAATGGGGAGGGACAATCAGCCCCAGCATTTT.

The CDR3: CASKKNRESAYEQYF. DNA for the CDR3: TGTGCCAGCAAAAAAAACAGAGAATCTGCGTACGAGCAGTACTTC. The chain joins TRBV19 to TRBJ2-7; D gene unclear. The ends were cut back, 9 bases at V and 4 bases at J, with 22 bases in the middle. The germline CDR1 and CDR2 sequences are LNHDA and SQIVND (reference sequence). The CDR3 totals 15 residues.